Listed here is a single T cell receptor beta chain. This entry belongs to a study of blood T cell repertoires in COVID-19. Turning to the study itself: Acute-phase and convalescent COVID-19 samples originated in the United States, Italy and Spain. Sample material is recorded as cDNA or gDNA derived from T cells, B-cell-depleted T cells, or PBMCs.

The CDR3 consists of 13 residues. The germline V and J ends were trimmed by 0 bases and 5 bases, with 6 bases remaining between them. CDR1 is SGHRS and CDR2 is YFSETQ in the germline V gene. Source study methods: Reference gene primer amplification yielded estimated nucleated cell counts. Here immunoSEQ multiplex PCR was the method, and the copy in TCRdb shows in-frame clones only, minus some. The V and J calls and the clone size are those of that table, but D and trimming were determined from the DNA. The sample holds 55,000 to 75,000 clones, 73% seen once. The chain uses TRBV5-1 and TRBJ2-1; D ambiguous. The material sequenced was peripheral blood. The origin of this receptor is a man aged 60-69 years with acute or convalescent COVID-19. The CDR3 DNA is TGCGCCAGCAGCTTGGTAGCAAACAATGAGCAGTTCTTC. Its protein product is CASSLVANNEQFF.